One and the same sample provided the 23 T cell receptor beta chains below, sequenced in a study of T-cell memory formation after mild COVID-19. Each CDR3 protein gets one entry after TCRdb re-called the 5' RACE reads with MiXCR. The table lists under 250,000 distinct CDR3 sequences, roughly a tenth of them singletons. The sequenced sample was PBMCs or a T cell subset sorted from them (not recorded which). These receptors all stem from a man between 18 and 29 years old who had mild COVID-19 (a few samples of this study predate the infection). Cell type and time point are not known.

This clonotype was seen a handful of times. The gene calls are TRBV3-1 and TRBJ1-1; no definite D call. The CDR3 is 17 amino acids. The V end was cut by 1 base, the J end by 1 base, with 16 bases between. CDR1 is LGHDT, CDR2 YNNKEL, per germline (reference sequence). In DNA, the CDR3 is TGTGCCAGCAGCCAAGTACCCAGCTCCGATTGGAACACTGAAGCTTTCTTT. As protein: CASSQVPSSDWNTEAFF.

This clonotype has more than one count but fewer than ten. This chain joins TRBV29-1 and TRBJ2-2; the D is unclear. The CDR3 contains 13 residues. Trimming took off 4 bases at V and 6 bases at J, with 12 bases between the two ends. CDR1 is SQVTM and CDR2 is ANQGSEA in the germline V gene. The CDR3 reads CSVALGEAGELFF. The CDR3 DNA reads TGCAGCGTTGCTTTAGGAGAGGCCGGGGAGCTGTTTTTT.

This sequence joins TRBV20-1 and TRBJ1-2, with 7 bases lining up with TRBD1. The CDR3 loop spans 11 amino acids. J was trimmed by 7 bases and V by 6 bases; bases with no gene match: 5. From germline, CDR1 is DFQATT and CDR2 SNEGSKA (reference sequence). The chain's CDR3 is CSARRGTGYTF. The DNA for the CDR3 is TGCAGTGCCCGCAGGGGGACTGGCTACACCTTC.

The gene calls are TRBV6-1 and TRBJ2-3; D perhaps matches TRBD1 (6 bases). With 4 bases removed from V and 4 bases from J, the gap between germline ends came to 12 bases. Germline assignment: CDR1 MNHNS and CDR2 SASEGT. There are 14 residues in the CDR3. CDR3 in DNA: TGTGCCAGCAGTGCTCCGGACAGACCAGATACGCAGTATTTT. Its protein product is CASSAPDRPDTQYF.

This chain links TRBV7-6 with TRBJ1-1; 7 bases are shared with TRBD1. The V gene end was trimmed by 1 base and the J gene end by 6 bases; junction bases not matched to a gene: 14. Germline CDR1 SGHVS, CDR2 FNYEAQ. CDR3 length: 17 amino acids. The CDR3 DNA sequence: TGTGCCAGCAGCTTAGGGGTGGTATTATCGGGACAGTCTGAAGCTTTCTTT. Protein: CASSLGVVLSGQSEAFF.

The chain combines TRBV13 with TRBJ2-7, with D possibly matching TRBD1 (5 bases). V was clipped by 3 bases and J by 4 bases, with 10 bases between them. The CDR3 extends over 13 amino acids. Germline CDR1 and CDR2: PRHDT and FYEKMQ (reference sequence). This chain's CDR3 is CASSFRGSYEQYF. The CDR3 region has the DNA TGTGCCAGCAGCTTTAGGGGCAGTTACGAGCAGTACTTC.

This clonotype was detected ten times or more. The V and J genes are TRBV5-1 and TRBJ2-5, with D unclear. The CDR3 length is 15 residues. From germline, CDR1 is SGHRS and CDR2 YFSETQ. V shed 0 bases and J shed 1 base, with 10 bases lying between them. CDR3 DNA sequence: TGCGCCAGCAGCTTGGCCGTTTTGACCCAAGAGACCCAGTACTTC. This gives the protein CASSLAVLTQETQYF.

The chain carries TRBV7-2 and TRBJ1-1; D is possibly TRBD1 (6 bases). This CDR3 has 15 amino acids. Germline values: CDR1 SGHTA, CDR2 FQGNSA. Trimming removed 0 bases from V and 9 bases from J, with 17 bases in between. The CDR3 here is CASSLAWGRGGQAFF. In DNA form, the CDR3 reads TGTGCCAGCAGCTTAGCCTGGGGGCGAGGCGGTCAAGCTTTCTTT.

This clonotype has at least ten counts. J is TRBJ2-1 and V is TRBV12-3 or TRBV12-4; D possibly corresponds to TRBD1 (5 bases). Deletions cut 6 bases from V and 3 bases from J, with 9 bases between. The CDR3 has 13 residues. CDR3 sequence reads: CASSWGRYNEQFF. DNA for the CDR3: TGTGCCAGCAGCTGGGGCCGCTACAATGAGCAGTTCTTC.

This chain links TRBV6-6 with TRBJ2-7; D uncertain. V was trimmed by 6 bases and J by 6 bases, leaving 12 bases between them. This CDR3 comprises 12 residues. Germline-derived CDR1 and CDR2 are MNHNY and SVGAGI (reference sequence). In nucleotides, the CDR3 is TGTGCCAGCAGGCCCGCCGGGTTCGAGCAGTACTTC. It is translated as CASRPAGFEQYF.

The V gene is TRBV3-1, the J gene TRBJ1-1; 7 bases line up with TRBD1. V dropped 4 bases and J dropped 4; count of bases not matched to a gene: 21. Germline-derived CDR1 and CDR2 are LGHDT and YNNKEL (reference sequence). The CDR3 sequence is 19 residues long. As DNA, the CDR3 is TGTGCCAGCAGCCCCCGTTGGTTAGGGTCAGGGGGGGGGAGCACTGAAGCTTTCTTT. Its translation is CASSPRWLGSGGGSTEAFF.

This clonotype was counted a few times. The rearrangement uses TRBV9 and TRBJ2-7; the D gene is possibly TRBD1 (5 bases). The CDR3 consists of 18 residues. The V gene lost 5 bases and the J gene lost 5 bases, with 29 bases spanning the gap. Germline CDR1 reads SGDLS; CDR2 reads YYNGEE. The CDR3 bases are TGTGCCAGCAGGGCCCCTCCCTGGTGGCCAAATACAGGTAACGAGCAGTACTTC. Encoded protein: CASRAPPWWPNTGNEQYF.

The sample holds one count of this clonotype. The chain employs TRBV5-4 and TRBJ2-2, with 7 bases fitting TRBD2. Germline CDR1 SGHNT, CDR2 YYREEE (reference sequence). The CDR3 runs 16 residues. Unmatched junction bases numbered 14, after V lost 5 bases and J lost 7 bases. This chain's CDR3 is CASSPGTKAKGGELFF. The DNA of the CDR3 is TGTGCCAGCAGTCCCGGGACTAAAGCAAAGGGCGGGGAGCTGTTTTTT. Using reference TRBV5-4 and TRBJ2-2 for the parts outside the CDR3, the full variable domain is ETGVTQSPTHLIKTRGQQVTLRCSSQSGHNTVSWYQQALGQGPQFIFQYYREEENGRGNFPPRFSGLQFPNYSSELNVNALELDDSALYLCASSPGTKAKGGELFFGEGSRLTVL.

This clonotype was recorded a few times. This chain joins TRBV28 and TRBJ1-1, with a possible D match to TRBD1 (6 bases). Germline V gene lookup returns CDR1 MDHEN and CDR2 SYDVKM. Between the trimmed V and J ends, which lost 8 bases and 9 bases, there was a span of 13 bases. This CDR3 has 11 amino acids. The chain's CDR3 is CASLGQKKAFF. The DNA of the CDR3 is TGTGCCAGCCTCGGACAGAAGAAAGCTTTCTTT. Combining the CDR3 with reference TRBV28 and TRBJ1-1 gives the whole variable domain DVKVTQSSRYLVKRTGEKVFLECVQDMDHENMFWYRQDPGLGLRLIYFSYDVKMKEKGDIPEGYSVSREKKERFSLILESASTNQTSMYLCASLGQKKAFFGQGTRLTVV.

The table lists this clonotype with a few counts. V usage is TRBV6-1 and J usage is TRBJ2-3; D is possibly TRBD1 or TRBD2 (5 bases each). There are 16 residues in the CDR3. Germline V gives CDR1 MNHNS, CDR2 SASEGT. Between the trimmed V and J ends, which lost 0 bases and 5 bases, there was a span of 15 bases. The CDR3 sequence is CASSEARGLAQDTQYF. The DNA of the CDR3 is TGTGCCAGCAGTGAAGCGAGGGGTCTGGCCCAAGATACGCAGTATTTT.

This clonotype was recorded a few times. This chain links TRBV7-2 with TRBJ2-2, with TRBD2 matching over 12 bases. Germline CDR1 reads SGHTA; CDR2 reads FQGNSA. CDR3 size: 18 residues. J was trimmed by 1 base and V by 3 bases; bases with no gene match: 6. Here the CDR3 DNA reads TGTGCCAGCAGCTTCCTAGCGGGGGGGCCAGGGAACACCGGGGAGCTGTTTTTT. Translating gives CASSFLAGGPGNTGELFF.

The genes are TRBV12-3 or TRBV12-4 and TRBJ1-2; no definite D call. The CDR3 loop spans 12 amino acids. V was clipped by 2 bases and J by 5 bases, with 6 bases between them. In nucleotides, the CDR3 is TGTGCCAGCAGTTTAAGCAGTTATGGCTACACCTTC. Amino acids: CASSLSSYGYTF.

The V gene is TRBV4-3, the J gene TRBJ1-2, with D unclear. The V end lost 0 bases, the J end lost 3 bases, and 17 bases lay between the germline ends. Germline values: CDR1 LGHNA, CDR2 YSLEER. CDR3 length: 17 residues. In DNA form, the CDR3 reads TGCGCCAGCAGCCAAGATCCCATGGCGAGGGTCGACTATGGCTACACCTTC. Its protein is CASSQDPMARVDYGYTF.

This chain links TRBV12-3 or TRBV12-4 with TRBJ2-5, with TRBD2 identical over 16 bases. This CDR3 spans 16 amino acids. V lost 6 bases, J lost 4 bases, and 5 bases stayed unmatched. The CDR3 sequence is CASSPGLAGGRETQYF. In DNA, the CDR3 is TGTGCCAGCAGCCCGGGACTAGCGGGGGGGAGAGAGACCCAGTACTTC.

Only a few counts were recorded for this clonotype. The chain employs TRBV4-3 and TRBJ2-3; D gene ambiguous. Germline CDR1 and CDR2: LGHNA and YSLEER. V lost 3 bases, J lost 2 bases, and 6 bases lay in between. The CDR3 sequence is 13 residues long. The CDR3 loop reads CASSQTVTDTQYF. The CDR3 nucleotides are TGCGCCAGCAGCCAGACGGTCACAGATACGCAGTATTTT.

V gene TRBV5-1 combines with J gene TRBJ1-2; no reliable D call. V lost 3 bases to trimming and J lost 9 bases, with 12 bases between them. Germline CDR1 is SGHRS and CDR2 is YFSETQ. The CDR3 loop spans 12 amino acids. The CDR3: CASSSNGRSYTF. The CDR3 coding sequence is TGCGCCAGCAGCTCGAACGGACGGAGCTACACCTTC.

This clonotype came up a few times. The rearrangement joins TRBV20-1 to TRBJ1-5, with a tentative D call TRBD1 (5 bases). The germline gives CDR1 DFQATT, CDR2 SNEGSKA (reference sequence). The V end lost 3 bases, the J end lost 0 bases, and 15 bases lay between the germline ends. The CDR3 spans 16 residues. CDR3 in amino acids: CSASMGTGNSNQPQHF. DNA for the CDR3: TGCAGTGCTAGTATGGGGACCGGCAATAGCAATCAGCCCCAGCATTTT.

Ten or more counts support this clonotype. The chain recombines TRBV11-2 with TRBJ2-7; D perhaps matches TRBD1 (7 bases). CDR1 is SGHAT, CDR2 FQNNGV, per germline. Between the trimmed V and J ends, which lost 5 bases and 4 bases, there was a span of 15 bases. The CDR3 extends over 14 amino acids. This CDR3 reads CASSPRRGPYEQYV. The CDR3 region has the DNA TGTGCCAGCAGCCCCCGGAGGGGGCCATACGAGCAGTACGTC.